The 15 T cell receptor beta chains below were found in one sample sequenced in a study of blood T cell repertoires in COVID-19. Measured with immunoSEQ multiplex PCR; TCRdb has only the in-frame clones, and not every one. In the table there are about 21,000 clones, about 88% of which are singletons. Source material: peripheral blood. These TCRs come from a man aged 70 or older with acute or convalescent COVID-19.

The chain employs TRBV5-1 and TRBJ2-2, with D possibly matching TRBD2 (7 bases). CDR3 length equals 16 residues. The germline V gene has CDR1 SGHRS and CDR2 YFSETQ. V dropped 4 bases and J dropped 7 bases, with 20 bases sitting between them. The CDR3 DNA follows: TGCGCCAGCAGCGAACTCGACTCAGGGGAGGGCGGGGAGCTGTTTTTT. Translated, it gives CASSELDSGEGGELFF.

The J gene is TRBJ2-2, the V gene TRBV4-3; possible D gene TRBD1, 6 bases. The V end lost 3 bases, the J end lost 3 bases, and 14 bases lay between the germline ends. The CDR3 extends over 16 amino acids. Germline V gene sequence: CDR1 LGHNA, CDR2 YSLEER. The CDR3 here is CASSQPRGMDTGELFF. The CDR3 bases are TGCGCCAGCAGCCAGCCCAGGGGAATGGACACCGGGGAGCTGTTTTTT.

This chain joins TRBV27 and TRBJ2-7, with 12 bases that match TRBD1. The CDR3 loop spans 14 amino acids. V was clipped by 4 bases and J by 4 bases; unmatched bases: 2. CDR1 and CDR2 (germline): MNHEY, SMNVEV (reference sequence). The CDR3 spells CASSWGQGAYEQYF. The CDR3 DNA sequence: TGTGCCAGCAGTTGGGGACAGGGGGCGTACGAGCAGTACTTC.

This clone has just one count. This sequence joins TRBV20-1 and TRBJ1-2, with unresolved D. The CDR3 length is 11 residues. V was pared by 4 bases and J by 6 bases, with 9 bases between. Looked up from germline, CDR1 is DFQATT and CDR2 is SNEGSKA (reference sequence). CDR3 amino acids: CSANEWHGYTF. Written as DNA, the CDR3 is TGCAGTGCTAACGAATGGCATGGCTACACCTTC.

The chain recombines TRBV7-3 with TRBJ2-1; 8 nucleotides align to TRBD1. Looked up from germline, CDR1 is SGHTA and CDR2 is FQGTGA. This CDR3 has 15 residues. V shed 3 bases, J shed 8 bases, and the junction held 9 bases outside the gene matches. Here the CDR3 DNA reads TGTGCCAGCAGCTTTAGTCAGGGGGCTGAGGATGAGCAGTTCTTC. Translating gives CASSFSQGAEDEQFF. Combining the CDR3 with reference TRBV7-3 and TRBJ2-1 gives the whole variable domain GAGVSQTPSNKVTEKGKYVELRCDPISGHTALYWYRQSLGQGPEFLIYFQGTGAADDSGLPNDRFFAVRPEGSVSTLKIQRTERGDSAVYLCASSFSQGAEDEQFFGPGTRLTVL.

The rearrangement joins TRBV5-1 to TRBJ2-5; 7 positions agree with TRBD1. The CDR3 runs to 18 residues. J lost 4 bases, V lost 3 bases, and 18 bases had no gene match. CDR1 SGHRS and CDR2 YFSETQ come from the germline V gene. The CDR3 DNA reads as TGCGCCAGCAGCTCCTTTCCTATGGACAGGCCTGGAGGAGAGACCCAGTACTTC. As protein: CASSSFPMDRPGGETQYF.

The chain employs TRBV29-1 and TRBJ2-5; 12 nucleotides line up with TRBD1. V was pared by 2 bases and J by 5 bases, with 15 bases of the junction left unmatched. CDR1 is SQVTM and CDR2 is ANQGSEA in the germline V gene. The CDR3 loop spans 18 amino acids. In DNA, the CDR3 is TGCAGCGTTGAATTTGCTCGATGGGGACAGGGGGCATCGGAGACCCAGTACTTC. Translated: CSVEFARWGQGASETQYF. Supplemented by reference TRBV29-1 and TRBJ2-5, the full variable domain reads SAVISQKPSRDICQRGTSLTIQCQVDSQVTMMFWYRQQPGQSLTLIATANQGSEATYESGFVIDKFPISRPNLTFSTLTVSNMSPEDSSIYLCSVEFARWGQGASETQYFGPGTRLLVL.

The chain links TRBV7-2 to TRBJ2-7, with 11 nucleotides matching TRBD2. The CDR3 spans 14 residues. Germline values: CDR1 SGHTA, CDR2 FQGNSA. V lost 7 bases to trimming and J lost 5 bases; unmatched junction nucleotides: 7. CDR3 DNA: TGTGCCAGCACCCTACTAGCGGGAGACCACGAGCAGTACTTC. Its protein product is CASTLLAGDHEQYF.

The J gene is TRBJ2-2, the V gene TRBV18; D may be TRBD1 (6 bases). Germline CDR1 and CDR2: KGHSH and LQKENI. The CDR3 contains 15 residues. V was clipped by 1 base and J by 3 bases, with 9 bases between them. DNA for the CDR3: TGTGCCAGCTCACCACAGTCAGGGGACACCGGGGAGCTGTTTTTT. Its protein is CASSPQSGDTGELFF.

This clone was found once. The rearrangement links TRBV7-8 to TRBJ1-5, with TRBD1 matching over 12 bases. CDR1 and CDR2 (germline): SGHVS, FQNEAQ. The CDR3 runs 20 residues. V lost 7 bases, J lost 0 bases, and 16 bases stayed unmatched. The CDR3 region has the DNA TGTGCCAGCACTTTAGGCCCGCCGGGACAGGGGGCTAATAGCAATCAGCCCCAGCATTTT. Translating gives CASTLGPPGQGANSNQPQHF.

V and J are TRBV28 and TRBJ2-1, with D possibly TRBD2 on 5 matching bases. Trimming cost V 3 bases and J 7 bases, with 7 bases left between them. CDR3 size: 12 residues. In germline, CDR1 is MDHEN, CDR2 SYDVKM. The chain's CDR3 is CASSLRENEQFF. The DNA for the CDR3 is TGTGCCAGCAGTTTGAGGGAAAATGAGCAGTTCTTC.

The genes are TRBV14 and TRBJ2-1; 8 nucleotides line up with TRBD1. The germline gives CDR1 SGHDN, CDR2 FVKESK. The CDR3 has 14 amino acids. V was clipped by 3 bases and J by 12 bases; unmatched bases: 10. CDR3 in DNA: TGTGCCAGCAGCCAGGTCACAGGGGGAACCCGGCAGTTCTTC. Its protein is CASSQVTGGTRQFF.

This clone was seen a handful of times. V usage is TRBV7-8 and J usage is TRBJ2-2; possible D gene TRBD2, 5 bases. Germline lookup yields CDR1 SGHVS and CDR2 FQNEAQ. This CDR3 is 14 amino acids long. Trimming pared 6 bases from V and 0 bases from J, leaving 8 bases between. The CDR3 reads CASRLLANTGELFF. The CDR3 region has the DNA TGTGCCAGCAGGCTACTAGCGAACACCGGGGAGCTGTTTTTT.

The chain is built from TRBV6-5 and TRBJ1-2, with D perhaps TRBD1 (5 bases). V dropped 5 bases and J dropped 2 bases, with 15 bases sitting between them. The CDR3 runs to 15 residues. Looked up from germline, CDR1 is MNHEY and CDR2 is SVGAGI. CDR3 in amino acids: CASSTRLDINYGYTF. The CDR3 DNA reads as TGTGCCAGCAGTACTCGTTTGGACATAAACTATGGCTACACCTTC.

The gene calls are TRBV9 and TRBJ2-7; D ambiguous. The CDR3 runs 13 residues. V lost 0 bases and J 4 bases, leaving 8 bases between the germline ends. Germline CDR1 is SGDLS and CDR2 is YYNGEE. CDR3 protein: CASSVEPAYEQYF. DNA for the CDR3: TGTGCCAGCAGCGTAGAGCCCGCTTACGAGCAGTACTTC.